The 4 T cell receptor beta chains below come from one sample, sequenced in a study of control samples from healthy donors and cancer patients. Repertoires were generated with immunoSEQ multiplex PCR, while TCRdb's copy carries only in-frame clones and drops some. The table includes more than 75,000 clones, around 84% detected once. Sequenced sample: PBMCs. These receptors were taken from a man in his 70s with lung cancer.

The V call is TRBV5-4, the J call TRBJ1-2; unclear D gene. V was trimmed by 0 bases and J by 5 bases, leaving 11 bases between them. The CDR3 contains 14 residues. CDR1 and CDR2 from the germline V gene are SGHNT and YYREEE (reference sequence). The chain's CDR3 is CASSLEGLRYGYTF. CDR3 DNA: TGTGCCAGCAGCTTGGAAGGACTTCGGTATGGCTACACCTTC.

In DNA, the CDR3 is TGTGCCAGCAGTTCCGACAGCAATCAGCCCCAGCATTTT. It yields the protein CASSSDSNQPQHF. The chain recombines TRBV12-3 or TRBV12-4 with TRBJ1-5; D unresolved. V shed 4 bases and J shed 1 base, with 5 bases lying between them. The CDR3 is 13 residues long.

This clone was counted once. The chain employs TRBV6-5 and TRBJ2-7; 7 bases are shared with TRBD1. The CDR3 is 15 amino acids. V dropped 6 bases and J dropped 3; count of bases not matched to a gene: 11. Germline CDR1 reads MNHEY; CDR2 reads SVGAGI. The CDR3 loop is CASRSPGQSIYEQYF. The DNA for the CDR3 is TGTGCCAGCAGATCACCGGGACAGTCGATCTACGAGCAGTACTTC.

This chain joins TRBV6-4 and TRBJ1-1; D might be TRBD1 (6 bases). This CDR3 region has 13 residues. Trimming cost V 2 bases and J 4 bases, with 8 bases left between them. Germline lookup yields CDR1 MRHNA and CDR2 SNTAGT. The CDR3 DNA reads as TGTGCCAGCAGTGACCGAGGGGGCACTGAAGCTTTCTTT. Amino acid sequence: CASSDRGGTEAFF.